Only one count was recorded for the clone carrying this TCR beta chain. What it recognizes is unknown. The data stem from a study of CD8+CD57+ T cells in acquired aplastic anemia. About the study: The sorted CD4+ and CD8+ cells yielded an average approximately 3.3 ug of DNA. Study conclusions and caveats: Patients had roughly 29 CD8+ CDR3 sequences in common with controls (the shared set).

V gave up 7 bases and J gave up 5 bases, with 14 bases separating them. CDR3 length: 13 amino acids. The V gene's germline CDR1 is LNHDA and CDR2 SQIVND (reference sequence). CDR3 and TCR beta VDJ profiling relied on genomic DNA as the template. TCRdb re-called the reads with MiXCR, one entry per CDR3 protein. The table records hundreds of thousands of distinct CDR3 sequences, under 40% of them present only once. Previously, flow cytometry had revealed CD8+CD57+ cell expansion in the patients chosen for sequencing. Among the patients, all had severe acquired aplastic anemia. V gene TRBV19 combines with J gene TRBJ2-5; the D gene is possibly TRBD2 (5 bases). The sequence came from a human donor with aplastic anemia. The specimen sequenced was sorted CD4+, CD8+, or CD8+CD57+ T cells (not recorded which) from PBMCs. The CDR3 DNA reads TGTGCCAGTACCTACACGGGGTATGAGACCCAGTACTTC. The encoded protein is CASTYTGYETQYF.